This TCR beta chain was sequenced in a study of early T cells in non-severe SARS-CoV-2 infection. Overall study context: Sequencing of bulk RNA from unsorted whole blood was done, without chain pairing.

Via MiXCR, TCRdb re-called the 5' RACE reads, giving one row per CDR3 protein. The sample has under 65,000 distinct CDR3 sequences; about 10% are singletons. Study-level results: VDJdb matches were skewed toward anti-spike CD8 T cell responses.

Trimming shortened V by 3 bases and J by 1 base, and 10 bases separated the two germline ends. Germline loops: CDR1 MGHRA, CDR2 YSYEKL. CDR3 length equals 15 residues. This clonotype showed up many times. Its target is unknown. The rearrangement uses TRBV4-1 and TRBJ2-1, with D possibly being TRBD1 (6 bases). This clonotype was obtained from an adult who was a healthcare worker with PCR-confirmed SARS-CoV-2 infection or an uninfected control (not recorded which). Sequencing was performed on whole blood. The CDR3 loop is CASSHSDRSYNEQFF. The CDR3 coding sequence is TGCGCCAGCAGCCACTCGGACAGATCCTACAATGAGCAGTTCTTC.